The present T cell receptor (beta chain) was sequenced within a study of blood T cell repertoires in COVID-19. The germline V gene encodes CDR1 SGHDT and CDR2 YYEEEE. V was clipped by 7 bases and J by 1 base, with 7 bases between them. The CDR3 extends over 12 amino acids. Seattle cases were enrolled at active infection and followed longitudinally. The protocol was immunoSEQ multiplex PCR, while the TCRdb copy is restricted to in-frame clones and leaves out a portion. The sample holds roughly 250,000 clones, 84% seen once. Sequences were obtained from peripheral blood. This TCR derives from a person aged 70 to 85 with COVID-19, enrolled during active disease. The chain is built from TRBV5-6 and TRBJ2-3; D remains ambiguous. CDR3 sequence reads: CASHAGTDTQYF. The CDR3, as DNA: TGTGCCAGCCACGCGGGCACAGATACGCAGTATTTT.